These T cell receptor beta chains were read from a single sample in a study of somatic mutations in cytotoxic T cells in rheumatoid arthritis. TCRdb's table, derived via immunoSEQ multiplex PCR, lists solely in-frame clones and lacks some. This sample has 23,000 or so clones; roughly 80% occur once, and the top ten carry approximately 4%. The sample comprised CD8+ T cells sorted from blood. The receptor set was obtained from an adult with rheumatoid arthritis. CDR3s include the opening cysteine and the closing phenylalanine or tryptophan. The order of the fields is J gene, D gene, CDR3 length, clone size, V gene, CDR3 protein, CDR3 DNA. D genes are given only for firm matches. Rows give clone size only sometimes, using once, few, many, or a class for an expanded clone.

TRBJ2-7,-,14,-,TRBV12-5,CASGRQTLGYEQYF,TGTGCTAGTGGACGGCAGACCTTGGGGTACGAGCAGTACTTC
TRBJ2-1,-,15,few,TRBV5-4,CASSTAGGSYNEQFF,TGTGCCAGCAGTACGGCAGGGGGGTCCTACAATGAGCAGTTCTTC
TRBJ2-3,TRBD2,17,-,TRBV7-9,CASSSSLAGRGTDTQYF,TGTGCCAGCAGCTCCTCCTTAGCGGGGAGGGGGACAGATACGCAGTATTTT
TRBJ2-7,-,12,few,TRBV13,CASSYRHAEQYF,TGTGCCAGCAGCTACCGACATGCCGAGCAGTACTTC
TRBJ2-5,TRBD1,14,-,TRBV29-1,CSVRGDRSSETQYF,TGCAGCGTTAGGGGGGACAGGTCCTCAGAGACCCAGTACTTC
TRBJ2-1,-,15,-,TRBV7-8,CASSHTRPPYNEQFF,TGTGCCAGCAGCCATACAAGGCCCCCCTACAATGAGCAGTTCTTC
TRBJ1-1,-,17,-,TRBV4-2,CASSQGFLGGLNTEAFF,TGTGCCAGCAGCCAAGGGTTTTTAGGCGGATTGAACACTGAAGCTTTCTTT
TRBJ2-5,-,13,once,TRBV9,CASSPPYQETQYF,TGTGCCAGCAGCCCCCCGTACCAAGAGACCCAGTACTTC
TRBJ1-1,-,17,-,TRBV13,CASTDGGGQVMNTEAFF,TGTGCCAGCACCGATGGGGGGGGACAAGTCATGAACACTGAAGCTTTCTTT
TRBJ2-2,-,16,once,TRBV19,CASSIRGLDATGELFF,TGTGCCAGTAGTATACGTGGCCTGGATGCCACCGGGGAGCTGTTTTTT
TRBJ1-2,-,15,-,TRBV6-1,CATDSQWGGNYGYTF,TGTGCCACCGACTCCCAATGGGGGGGCAACTATGGCTACACCTTC
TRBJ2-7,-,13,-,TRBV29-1,CSVKTASSYEQYF,TGCAGCGTTAAGACAGCCAGCTCCTACGAGCAGTACTTC
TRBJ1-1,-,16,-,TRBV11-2,CASSSGQREMNTEAFF,TGTGCCAGCAGCTCCGGACAGAGGGAGATGAACACTGAAGCTTTCTTT
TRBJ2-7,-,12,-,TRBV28,CASSITRWEQYF,TGTGCCAGCAGCATTACCCGGTGGGAGCAGTACTTC
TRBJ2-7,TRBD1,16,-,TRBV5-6,CASARLGTGIGYEQYF,TGTGCCAGCGCCCGTCTTGGGACAGGGATAGGCTACGAGCAGTACTTC
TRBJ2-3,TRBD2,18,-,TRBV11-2,CASSFFLAGGISTDTQYF,TGTGCCAGCAGCTTTTTCCTAGCGGGGGGGATTAGCACAGATACGCAGTATTTT
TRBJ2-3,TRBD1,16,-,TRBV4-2,CASSPAGTGDVDTQYF,TGTGCCAGCAGCCCGGCCGGGACAGGGGACGTAGATACGCAGTATTTT
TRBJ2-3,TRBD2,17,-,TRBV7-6,CASSLVSRGDPTDTQYF,TGTGCCAGCAGCTTAGTTTCGCGGGGGGACCCCACAGATACGCAGTATTTT
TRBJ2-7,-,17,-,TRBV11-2,CASSPSGSGLRDYEQYF,TGTGCCAGCAGCCCCAGCGGTTCAGGCCTGAGGGACTACGAGCAGTACTTC
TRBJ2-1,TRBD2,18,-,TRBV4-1,CASSQLSGLAGAYNEQFF,TGCGCCAGCAGCCAATTAAGCGGACTAGCGGGGGCCTACAATGAGCAGTTCTTC
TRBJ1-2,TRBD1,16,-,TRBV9,CASSVEGGSPNYGYTF,TGTGCCAGCAGCGTAGAAGGGGGCTCCCCGAACTATGGCTACACCTTC
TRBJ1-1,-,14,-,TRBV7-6,CASSLQADREGAFF,TGTGCCAGCAGCTTACAAGCTGACCGCGAAGGAGCTTTCTTT
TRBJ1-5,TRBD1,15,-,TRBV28,CASSNIGTGNQPQHF,TGTGCCAGCAGTAACATCGGGACAGGCAATCAGCCCCAGCATTTT
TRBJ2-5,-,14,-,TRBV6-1,CASSELGNQETQYF,TGTGCCAGCAGTGAACTAGGGAATCAAGAGACCCAGTACTTC
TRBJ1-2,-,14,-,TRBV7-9,CAGGGGYANYGYTF,TGTGCCGGTGGGGGGGGCTACGCTAACTATGGCTACACCTTC
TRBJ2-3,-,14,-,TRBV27,CASSLWGSTDTQYF,TGTGCCAGCAGTTTATGGGGAAGCACAGATACGCAGTATTTT
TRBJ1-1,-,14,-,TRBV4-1,CASSQGGGNTEAFF,TGCGCCAGCAGCCAAGGTGGCGGGAACACTGAAGCTTTCTTT
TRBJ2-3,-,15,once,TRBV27,CASALLGVVTDTQYF,TGTGCCAGCGCATTACTTGGGGTGGTAACAGATACGCAGTATTTT
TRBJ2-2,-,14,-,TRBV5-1,CASRAGAYAGELFF,TGCGCCAGCAGGGCCGGCGCCTACGCCGGGGAGCTGTTTTTT
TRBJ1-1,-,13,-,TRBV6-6,CASSLLEDTEAFF,TGTGCCAGCAGTCTGCTTGAGGACACTGAAGCTTTCTTT
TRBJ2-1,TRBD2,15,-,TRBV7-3,CASSQWGLGDNEQFF,TGTGCCAGCAGCCAGTGGGGACTAGGAGACAATGAGCAGTTCTTC
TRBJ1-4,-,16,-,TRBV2,CASTITPGTINEKLFF,TGTGCCAGCACCATTACCCCCGGGACAATTAATGAAAAACTGTTTTTT
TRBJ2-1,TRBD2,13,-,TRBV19,CASNSGGNNEQFF,TGTGCCAGTAATAGCGGGGGAAACAATGAGCAGTTCTTC
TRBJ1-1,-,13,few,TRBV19,CASSILPGTEAFF,TGTGCCAGTAGTATCCTCCCAGGGACTGAAGCTTTCTTT
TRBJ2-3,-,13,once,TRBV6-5,CASRMNPSDTQYF,TGTGCCAGCAGGATGAATCCCTCAGATACGCAGTATTTT